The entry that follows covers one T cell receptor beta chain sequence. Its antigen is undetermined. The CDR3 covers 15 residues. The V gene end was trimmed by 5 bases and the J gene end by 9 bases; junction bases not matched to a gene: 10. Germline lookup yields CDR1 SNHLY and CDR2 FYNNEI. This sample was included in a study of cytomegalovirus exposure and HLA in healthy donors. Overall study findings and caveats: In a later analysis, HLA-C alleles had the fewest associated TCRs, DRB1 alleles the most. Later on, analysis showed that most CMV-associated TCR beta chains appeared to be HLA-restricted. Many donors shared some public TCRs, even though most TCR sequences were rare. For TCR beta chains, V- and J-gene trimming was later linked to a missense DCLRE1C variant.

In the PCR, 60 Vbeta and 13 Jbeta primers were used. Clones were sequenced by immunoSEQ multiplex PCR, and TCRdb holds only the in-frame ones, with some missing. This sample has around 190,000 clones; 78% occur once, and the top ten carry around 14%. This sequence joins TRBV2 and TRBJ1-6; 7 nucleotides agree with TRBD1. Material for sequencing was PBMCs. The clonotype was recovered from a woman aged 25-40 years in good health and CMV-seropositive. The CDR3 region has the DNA TGTGCCAGCAGTCCCACCGGGACAGAAGTTTCACCCCTCCACTTT. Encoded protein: CASSPTGTEVSPLHF.